The source of this T cell receptor (beta chain) is a study of cytomegalovirus exposure and HLA in healthy donors. Overall study results and limits: Later analysis showed TCR association rates varying by HLA locus, highest for DRB1 and lowest for HLA-C.

On this clone: Its target is unknown.

This CDR3 has 14 amino acids. Trimming pared 0 bases from V and 4 bases from J, leaving 10 bases between. Germline V gives CDR1 GTSNPN, CDR2 SVGIG (reference sequence). A multiplex PCR was run with 60 Vbeta primers and 13 Jbeta primers. Original processing methods: An analysis performed later counted 60 million to 90 million unique TCR beta chains (roughly 10 million of them shared). Data came from immunoSEQ multiplex PCR; TCRdb stores just in-frame clones and leaves some out. V, J and clone size are those of that table, while D and trimming were read from the DNA. The table lists roughly 110,000 clones, around 77% of them singletons, with around 5.8% in the top ten.

The sample was PBMCs. This clonotype originated in a young woman in good health and CMV-seropositive. The chain couples TRBV30 to TRBJ2-1, with unresolved D. CDR3 coding DNA: TGTGCCTGGAGTGTAGAGGCGGTATACAATGAGCAGTTCTTC. Translating it yields CAWSVEAVYNEQFF.